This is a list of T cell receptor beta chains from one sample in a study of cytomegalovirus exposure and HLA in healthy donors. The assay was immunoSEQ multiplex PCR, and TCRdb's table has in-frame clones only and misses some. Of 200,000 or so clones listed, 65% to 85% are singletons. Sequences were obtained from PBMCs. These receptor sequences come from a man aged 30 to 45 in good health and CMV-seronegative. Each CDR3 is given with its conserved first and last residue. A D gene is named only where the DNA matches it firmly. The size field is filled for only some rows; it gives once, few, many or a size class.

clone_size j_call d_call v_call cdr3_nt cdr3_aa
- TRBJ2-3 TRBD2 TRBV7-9 TGTGCCAGCAGCTTAGGGGAGGGCCGTCAGCCAGATACGCAGTATTTT CASSLGEGRQPDTQYF
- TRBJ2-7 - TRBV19 TGTGCCAGTAGTCCTACGCGAGTAATCTACGAGCAGTACTTC CASSPTRVIYEQYF
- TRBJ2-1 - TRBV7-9 TGTGCCAGCAGCTTAATCGGGACAAACGGGGAGCAGTTCTTC CASSLIGTNGEQFF
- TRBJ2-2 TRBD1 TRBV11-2 TGTGCCAGCAGGCTACCCGGGACAGGGGAATCCGGGGAGCTGTTTTTT CASRLPGTGESGELFF
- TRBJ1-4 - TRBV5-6 TGTGCCAGCAGCTTGGGGAGGAAACTGTTTTTT CASSLGRKLFF
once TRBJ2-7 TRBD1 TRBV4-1 TGCGCCAGCAGCCCCGGGACAGGTGGAAACTACGAGCAGTACTTC CASSPGTGGNYEQYF
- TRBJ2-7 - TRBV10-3 TGTGCCATCAGTGGGGTAGGGGGCGGGGCCGAGCAGTACTTC CAISGVGGGAEQYF
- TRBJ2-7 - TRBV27 TGTGCCAGCTGGGGGGACGGAGCCTACGAGCAGTACTTC CASWGDGAYEQYF
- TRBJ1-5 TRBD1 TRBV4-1 TGCGCCAGCAGCCAAGTAGGGACAGGGTTACAGCCCCAGCATTTT CASSQVGTGLQPQHF
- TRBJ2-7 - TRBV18 TGTGCCAGCTCACCATCGAACCCCCTACCCTACGAGCAGTACTTC CASSPSNPLPYEQYF
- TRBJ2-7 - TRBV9 TGTGCCACCATGGAGGCCGCTCGGCCCTACGAGCAGTACTTC CATMEAARPYEQYF
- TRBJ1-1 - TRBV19 TGTGCCAGTAGTACCTATCCGAACACTGAAGCTTTCTTT CASSTYPNTEAFF
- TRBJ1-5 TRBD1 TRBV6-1 TGTGCCAGCAGGCCCCACAGGGGCGCAGGACAGGCCCAGCATTTT CASRPHRGAGQAQHF
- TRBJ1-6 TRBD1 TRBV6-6 TGTGCCAGCACATATACCGGGACAGGGGGCCAGATGGACTTT CASTYTGTGGQMDF
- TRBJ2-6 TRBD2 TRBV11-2 TGTGCCAGCAGCTTCACTAGCGGGGGGGGAGGGGCCAACGTCCTGACTTTC CASSFTSGGGGANVLTF
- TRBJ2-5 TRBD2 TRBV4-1 TGCGCCAGCAGCCAAGATTTGTATGAGCGGGGACTACAAGAGACCCAGTACTTC CASSQDLYERGLQETQYF
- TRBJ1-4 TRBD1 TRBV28 TGTGCCAGCAGTTTGCCGAACAGGGGCCGTGAAAAACTGTTTTTT CASSLPNRGREKLFF
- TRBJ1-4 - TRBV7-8 TGTGCCAGCAGCTTCGTCGGTGTTCAAGAAAAACTGTTTTTT CASSFVGVQEKLFF
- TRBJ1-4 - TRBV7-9 TGTGCCAGCAGCTCCACTAGTACTGATCTTAATGAAAAACTGTTTTTT CASSSTSTDLNEKLFF
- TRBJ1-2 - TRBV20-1 TGCAGCCAGGGTTCACACTATGGCTACACCTTC CSQGSHYGYTF
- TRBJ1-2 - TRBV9 TGTGCCAGCAGCCCCCTAATTGAGTTGAACTATGGCTACACCTTC CASSPLIELNYGYTF
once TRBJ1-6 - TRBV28 TGTGCCAGCAGTTTGATCCGGGAAGATAATTCACCCCTCCACTTT CASSLIREDNSPLHF
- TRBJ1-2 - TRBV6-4 TGTGCCAGCAGTGACTCGGGCGGGGACTATGGCTACACCTTC CASSDSGGDYGYTF
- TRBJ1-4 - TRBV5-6 TGTGCCAGCAGCTCGACAGGACTTTATGAAAAACTGTTTTTT CASSSTGLYEKLFF
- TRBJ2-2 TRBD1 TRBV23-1 TGCGCCAGCAGTCCTGGGACAGTCACCGGGGAGCTGTTTTTT CASSPGTVTGELFF
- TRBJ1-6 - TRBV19 TGTGCCAGTAGTATAGATCCCCAGCTGAGGAGGAATTCACCCCTCCACTTT CASSIDPQLRRNSPLHF
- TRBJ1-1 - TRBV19 TGTGCCAGTAGCCGGACTTCCTTGGGGAACACTGAAGCTTTCTTT CASSRTSLGNTEAFF
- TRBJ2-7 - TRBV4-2 TGTGCCAGCAGCCGTCCGGGTCAGGGCGAGAACGAGCAGTACTTC CASSRPGQGENEQYF
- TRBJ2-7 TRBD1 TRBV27 TGTGCCAGCAGTTTACAGGACAGGGTGGTGAGGGAGCAGTACTTC CASSLQDRVVREQYF